This TCR beta chain was sequenced in a study of neurological immune-mediated disorders. Study-wide results and caveats: Levels of TCR clonal expansion peaked in HTLV-1-associated myelopathy and reached their lowest in multiple sclerosis, under those of healthy controls.

This clonotype was seen repeatedly, ten times or more. Its antigen remains unidentified. The making of cDNA relied on 5'RACE with 10-nucleotide random UMIs. TCRdb reprocessed the 5' RACE reads with MiXCR, giving one entry per CDR3 protein. The sample contains about 90,000 distinct CDR3 sequences, 13% of which appear only once. Time point specified: longitudinal time-point 2. The unsorted libraries had their origin in 2 million PBMCs stored at -80 C. This CDR3 contains 14 residues. Trimming shortened V by 4 bases and J by 4 bases, and 15 bases separated the two germline ends. The V gene's germline CDR1 is SGHDT and CDR2 YYEEEE.

The sequenced sample was PBMCs. The TCR sequence derives from a female donor with HTLV-1-associated myelopathy (HAM/TSP). V is TRBV5-6 and J is TRBJ2-7; TRBD2 is a possible D gene (5 bases). The CDR3: CASSPGLSTYEQYF. CDR3 nucleotide sequence: TGTGCCAGCAGCCCTGGACTGAGCACTTACGAGCAGTACTTC.